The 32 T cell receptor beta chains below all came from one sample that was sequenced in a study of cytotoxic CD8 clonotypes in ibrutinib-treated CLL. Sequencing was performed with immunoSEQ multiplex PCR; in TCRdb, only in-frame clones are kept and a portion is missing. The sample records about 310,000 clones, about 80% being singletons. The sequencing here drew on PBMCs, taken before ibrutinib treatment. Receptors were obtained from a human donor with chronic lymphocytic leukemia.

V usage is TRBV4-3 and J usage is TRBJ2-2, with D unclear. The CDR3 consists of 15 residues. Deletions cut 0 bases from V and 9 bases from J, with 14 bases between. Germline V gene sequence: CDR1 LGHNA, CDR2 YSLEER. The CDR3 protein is CASSQEKVSSRELFF. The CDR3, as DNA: TGCGCCAGCAGCCAAGAGAAGGTCTCGTCGAGGGAGCTGTTTTTT.

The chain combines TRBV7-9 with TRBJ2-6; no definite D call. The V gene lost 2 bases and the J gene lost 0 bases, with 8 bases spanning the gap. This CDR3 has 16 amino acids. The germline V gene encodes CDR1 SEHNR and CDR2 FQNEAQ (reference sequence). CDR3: CASSLRVVSGANVLTF. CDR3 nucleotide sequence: TGTGCCAGCAGCTTAAGGGTAGTCTCTGGGGCCAACGTCCTGACTTTC.

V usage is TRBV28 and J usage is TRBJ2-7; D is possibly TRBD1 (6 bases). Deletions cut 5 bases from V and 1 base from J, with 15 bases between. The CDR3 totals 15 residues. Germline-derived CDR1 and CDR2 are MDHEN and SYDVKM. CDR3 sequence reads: CASSGRGPPSYEQYF. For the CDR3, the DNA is TGTGCCAGCAGTGGCAGGGGTCCCCCTTCCTACGAGCAGTACTTC.

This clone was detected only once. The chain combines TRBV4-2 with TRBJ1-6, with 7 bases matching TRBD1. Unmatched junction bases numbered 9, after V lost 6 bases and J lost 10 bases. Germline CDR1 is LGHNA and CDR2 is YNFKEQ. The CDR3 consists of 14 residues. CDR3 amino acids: CASRKGTVQSPLHF. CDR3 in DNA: TGTGCCAGCAGAAAAGGGACAGTACAATCACCCCTCCACTTT.

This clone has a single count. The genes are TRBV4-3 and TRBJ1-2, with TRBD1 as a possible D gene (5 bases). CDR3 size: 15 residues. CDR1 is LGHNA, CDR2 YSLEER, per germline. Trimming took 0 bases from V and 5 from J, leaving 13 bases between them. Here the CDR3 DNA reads TGCGCCAGCAGCCAAGAGAGGGGAACAGTTTATGGCTACACCTTC. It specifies CASSQERGTVYGYTF.

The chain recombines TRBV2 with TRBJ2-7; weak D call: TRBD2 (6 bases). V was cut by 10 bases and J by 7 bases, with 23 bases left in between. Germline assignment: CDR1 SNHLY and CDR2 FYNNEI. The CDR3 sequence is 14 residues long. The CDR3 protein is CATQPRAGPGEQYF. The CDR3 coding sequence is TGTGCCACCCAGCCCCGGGCGGGGCCGGGGGAGCAGTACTTC.

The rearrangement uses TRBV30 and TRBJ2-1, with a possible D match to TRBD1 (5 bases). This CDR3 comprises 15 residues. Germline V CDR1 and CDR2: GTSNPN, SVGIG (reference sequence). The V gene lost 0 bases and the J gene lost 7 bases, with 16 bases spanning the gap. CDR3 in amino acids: CAWSVPRVGDNEQFF. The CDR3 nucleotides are TGTGCCTGGAGTGTGCCCAGGGTGGGTGATAATGAGCAGTTCTTC.

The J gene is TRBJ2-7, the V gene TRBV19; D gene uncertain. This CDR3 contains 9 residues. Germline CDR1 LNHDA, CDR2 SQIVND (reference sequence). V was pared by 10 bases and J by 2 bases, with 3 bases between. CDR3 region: CATTYEQYF. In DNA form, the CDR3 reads TGTGCCACAACCTACGAGCAGTACTTC.

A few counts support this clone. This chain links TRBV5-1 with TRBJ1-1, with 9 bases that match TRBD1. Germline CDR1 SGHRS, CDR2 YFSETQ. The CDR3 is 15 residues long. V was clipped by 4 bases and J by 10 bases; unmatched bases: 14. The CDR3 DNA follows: TGCGCCAGCAGCCTGGACGTTAACAGGGGGCGGTTAGCTTTCTTT. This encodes CASSLDVNRGRLAFF.

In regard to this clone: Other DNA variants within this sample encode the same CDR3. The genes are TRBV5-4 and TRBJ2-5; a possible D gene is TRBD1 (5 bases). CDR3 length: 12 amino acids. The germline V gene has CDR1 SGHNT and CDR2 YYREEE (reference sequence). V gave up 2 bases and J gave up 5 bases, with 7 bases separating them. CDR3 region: CASSLSGETQYF. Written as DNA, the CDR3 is TGTGCCAGCAGCTTATCAGGGGAGACCCAGTACTTC.

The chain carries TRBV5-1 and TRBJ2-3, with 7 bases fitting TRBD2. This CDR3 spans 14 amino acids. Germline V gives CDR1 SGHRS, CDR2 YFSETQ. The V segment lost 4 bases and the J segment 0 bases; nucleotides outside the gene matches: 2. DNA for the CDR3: TGCGCCAGCAGCAATAGCGGGAGCACAGATACGCAGTATTTT. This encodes CASSNSGSTDTQYF. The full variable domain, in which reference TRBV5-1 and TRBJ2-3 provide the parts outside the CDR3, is KAGVTQTPRYLIKTRGQQVTLSCSPISGHRSVSWYQQTPGQGLQFLFEYFSETQRNKGNFPGRFSGRQFSNSRSEMNVSTLELGDSALYLCASSNSGSTDTQYFGPGTRLTVL.

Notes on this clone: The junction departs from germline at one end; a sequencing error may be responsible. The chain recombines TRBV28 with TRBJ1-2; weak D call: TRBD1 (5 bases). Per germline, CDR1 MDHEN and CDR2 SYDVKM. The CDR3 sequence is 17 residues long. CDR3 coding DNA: TGTGCCAGCAGATTATCGAACCCCTATGACAGTACCTATGGCTACACCTTC. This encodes CASRLSNPYDSTYGYTF.

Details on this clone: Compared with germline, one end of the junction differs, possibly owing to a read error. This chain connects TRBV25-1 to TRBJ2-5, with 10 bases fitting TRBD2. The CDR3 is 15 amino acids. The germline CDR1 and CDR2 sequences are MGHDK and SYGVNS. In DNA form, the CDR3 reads TGTGCCAGCAGTGAGGGTCTAGCGGGAGAAGAGACCCAGCACTTC. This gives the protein CASSEGLAGEETQHF. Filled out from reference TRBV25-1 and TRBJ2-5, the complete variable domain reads EADIYQTPRYLVIGTGKKITLECSQTMGHDKMYWYQQDPGMELHLIHYSYGVNSTEKGDLSSESTVSRIRTEHFPLTLESARPSHTSQYLCASSEGLAGEETQHFGPGTRLLVL.

CDR3 nucleotide sequence: TGCAGTGCTAGGACCGAAGATACGCAGTATTTT. This sequence encodes CSARTEDTQYF. The gene calls are TRBV20-1 and TRBJ2-3; D is uncertain. Trimming cost V 3 bases and J 5 bases, with 6 bases left between them. The CDR3 has 11 residues. Looked up from germline, CDR1 is DFQATT and CDR2 is SNEGSKA (reference sequence).

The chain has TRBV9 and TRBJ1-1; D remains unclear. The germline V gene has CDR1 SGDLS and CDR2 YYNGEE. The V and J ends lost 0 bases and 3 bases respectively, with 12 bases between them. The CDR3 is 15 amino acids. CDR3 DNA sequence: TGTGCCAGCAGCGTAGGCGGCCCCGGGCACACTGAAGCTTTCTTT. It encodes CASSVGGPGHTEAFF.

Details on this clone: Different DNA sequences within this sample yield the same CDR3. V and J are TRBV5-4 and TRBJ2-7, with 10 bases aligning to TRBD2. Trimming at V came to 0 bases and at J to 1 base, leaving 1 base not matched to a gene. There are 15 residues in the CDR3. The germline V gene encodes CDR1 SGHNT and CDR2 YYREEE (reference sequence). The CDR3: CASSLGTSGSYEQYF. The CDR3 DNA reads TGTGCCAGCAGCTTGGGGACTAGCGGATCCTACGAGCAGTACTTC.

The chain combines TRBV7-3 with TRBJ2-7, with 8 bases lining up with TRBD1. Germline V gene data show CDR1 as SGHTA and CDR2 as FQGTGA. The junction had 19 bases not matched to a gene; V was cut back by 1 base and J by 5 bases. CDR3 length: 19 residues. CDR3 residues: CASSLMGGQGLSRFHEQYF. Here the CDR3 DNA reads TGTGCCAGCAGCTTAATGGGCGGACAGGGATTATCCCGTTTCCACGAGCAGTACTTC.

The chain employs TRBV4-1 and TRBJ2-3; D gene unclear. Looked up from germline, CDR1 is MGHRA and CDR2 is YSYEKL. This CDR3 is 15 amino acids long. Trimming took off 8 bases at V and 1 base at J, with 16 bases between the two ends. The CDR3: CASLPTPTRTDTQYF. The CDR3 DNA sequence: TGCGCCAGCCTGCCGACTCCGACGCGCACAGATACGCAGTATTTT.

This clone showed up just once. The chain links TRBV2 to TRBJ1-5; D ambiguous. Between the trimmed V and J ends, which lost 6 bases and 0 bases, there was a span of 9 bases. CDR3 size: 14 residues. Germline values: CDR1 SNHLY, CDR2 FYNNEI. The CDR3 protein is CASSWDYSNQPQHF. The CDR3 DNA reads TGTGCCAGCAGCTGGGATTATAGCAATCAGCCCCAGCATTTT.

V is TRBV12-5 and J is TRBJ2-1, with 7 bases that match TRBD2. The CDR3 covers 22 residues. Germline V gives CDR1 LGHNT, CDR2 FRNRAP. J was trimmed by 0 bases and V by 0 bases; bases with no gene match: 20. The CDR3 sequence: CASGLVRGFSGPSNLSYNEQFF. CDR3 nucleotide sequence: TGTGCTAGTGGTTTGGTAAGAGGTTTTAGCGGGCCCTCTAATCTCTCCTACAATGAGCAGTTCTTC.

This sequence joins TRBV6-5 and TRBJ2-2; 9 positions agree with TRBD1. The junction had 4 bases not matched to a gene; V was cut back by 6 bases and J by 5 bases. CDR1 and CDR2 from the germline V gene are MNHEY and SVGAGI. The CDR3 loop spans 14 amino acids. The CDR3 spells CASSQTGGTGELFF. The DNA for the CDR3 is TGTGCCAGCAGCCAGACAGGGGGAACCGGGGAGCTGTTTTTT.

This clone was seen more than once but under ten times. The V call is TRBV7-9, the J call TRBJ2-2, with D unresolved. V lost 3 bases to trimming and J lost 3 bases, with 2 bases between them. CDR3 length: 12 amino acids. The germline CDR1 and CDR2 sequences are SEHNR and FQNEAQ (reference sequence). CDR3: CASSLHTGELFF. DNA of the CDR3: TGTGCCAGCAGCTTGCACACCGGGGAGCTGTTTTTT.

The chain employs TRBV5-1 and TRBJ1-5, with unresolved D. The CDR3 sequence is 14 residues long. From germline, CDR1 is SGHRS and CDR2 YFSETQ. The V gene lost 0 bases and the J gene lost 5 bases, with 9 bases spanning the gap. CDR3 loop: CASSLEGFDQPQHF. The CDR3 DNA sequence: TGCGCCAGCAGCTTGGAGGGTTTCGATCAGCCCCAGCATTTT.

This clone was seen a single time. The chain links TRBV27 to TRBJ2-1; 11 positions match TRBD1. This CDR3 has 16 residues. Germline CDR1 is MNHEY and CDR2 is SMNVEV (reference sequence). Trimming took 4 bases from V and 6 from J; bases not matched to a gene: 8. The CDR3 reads CASSSLTGTGGNEQFF. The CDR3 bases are TGTGCCAGCAGTTCCTTGACCGGGACAGGGGGCAATGAGCAGTTCTTC.

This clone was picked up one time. This CDR3 is CASSLGLGGSGTDTQYF. CDR3 bases: TGCGCCAGCAGCTTGGGTTTGGGCGGGAGTGGAACAGATACGCAGTATTTT. V is TRBV5-1 and J is TRBJ2-3, with TRBD2 identical over 7 bases. In germline, CDR1 is SGHRS, CDR2 YFSETQ. This CDR3 has 17 residues. V lost 0 bases to trimming and J lost 3 bases; unmatched junction nucleotides: 10.

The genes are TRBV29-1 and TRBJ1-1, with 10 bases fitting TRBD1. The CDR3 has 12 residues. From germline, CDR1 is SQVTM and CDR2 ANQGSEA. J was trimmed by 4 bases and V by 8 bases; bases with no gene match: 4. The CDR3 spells CSMRTGGTEAFF. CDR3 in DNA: TGCAGCATGCGGACAGGGGGCACTGAAGCTTTCTTT.

This CDR3 reads CASTGGTGELFF. For the CDR3, the DNA is TGTGCCAGTACCGGGGGTACCGGGGAGCTGTTTTTT. The genes are TRBV19 and TRBJ2-2, with D maybe TRBD2 (6 bases). The CDR3 is 12 amino acids. Trimming shortened V by 7 bases and J by 5 bases, and 8 bases separated the two germline ends. From germline, CDR1 is LNHDA and CDR2 SQIVND (reference sequence).

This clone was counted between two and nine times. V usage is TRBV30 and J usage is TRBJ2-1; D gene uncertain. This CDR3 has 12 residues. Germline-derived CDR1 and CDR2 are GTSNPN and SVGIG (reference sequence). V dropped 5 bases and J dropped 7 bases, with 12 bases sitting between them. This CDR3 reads CAWLAPRNEQFF. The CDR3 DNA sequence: TGTGCCTGGTTGGCCCCGAGGAATGAGCAGTTCTTC.

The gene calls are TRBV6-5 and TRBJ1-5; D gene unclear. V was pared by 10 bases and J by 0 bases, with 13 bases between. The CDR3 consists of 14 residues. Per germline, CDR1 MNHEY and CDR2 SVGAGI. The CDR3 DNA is TGTGCCATCGGGAGAGGGAATAGCAATCAGCCCCAGCATTTT. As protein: CAIGRGNSNQPQHF.

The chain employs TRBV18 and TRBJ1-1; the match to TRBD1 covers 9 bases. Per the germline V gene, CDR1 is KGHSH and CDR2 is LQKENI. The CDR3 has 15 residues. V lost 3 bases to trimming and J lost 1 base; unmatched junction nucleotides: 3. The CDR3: CASSPTGGRNTEAFF. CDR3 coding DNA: TGTGCCAGCTCACCGACAGGGGGGCGGAACACTGAAGCTTTCTTT.

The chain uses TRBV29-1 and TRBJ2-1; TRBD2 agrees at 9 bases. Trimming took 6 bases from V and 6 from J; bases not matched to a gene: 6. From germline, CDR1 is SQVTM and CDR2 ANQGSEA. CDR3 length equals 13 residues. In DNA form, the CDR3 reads TGCAGCGTCGCGGGAGCGGGAGGCAATGAGCAGTTCTTC. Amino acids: CSVAGAGGNEQFF.

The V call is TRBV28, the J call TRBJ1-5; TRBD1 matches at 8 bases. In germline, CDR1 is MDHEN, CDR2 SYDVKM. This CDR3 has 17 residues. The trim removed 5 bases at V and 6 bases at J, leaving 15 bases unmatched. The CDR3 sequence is CASSTIPTGVYPQPQHF. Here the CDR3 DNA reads TGTGCCAGCAGTACGATTCCGACAGGGGTATATCCTCAGCCCCAGCATTTT. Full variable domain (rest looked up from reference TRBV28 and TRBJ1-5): DVKVTQSSRYLVKRTGEKVFLECVQDMDHENMFWYRQDPGLGLRLIYFSYDVKMKEKGDIPEGYSVSREKKERFSLILESASTNQTSMYLCASSTIPTGVYPQPQHFGDGTRLSIL.